This TCR beta chain was recorded in a study of response to subunit inactivated influenza vaccine. General observations from the study: The authors proposed limited new T cell recruitment per seasonal influenza vaccination.

TCRdb passed the RT-PCR reads through MiXCR, listing each CDR3 protein once. The sample includes about 780,000 distinct CDR3 sequences, approximately 18% of them seen just once. This clonotype was picked up a small number of times. Its specificity is unknown. The length of the CDR3 is 13 residues. The germline V gene has CDR1 SQVTM and CDR2 ANQGSEA. V was cut by 4 bases and J by 3 bases, with 10 bases left in between. The chain couples TRBV29-1 to TRBJ1-5; D is uncertain. The receptor comes from a man aged 50-60 years who received an inactivated influenza vaccine. Sequences were derived from PBMCs from blood, sampled 5 days after vaccination. The CDR3 is CSVGNGDNQPQHF. DNA of the CDR3: TGCAGCGTTGGAAACGGGGACAATCAGCCCCAGCATTTT.